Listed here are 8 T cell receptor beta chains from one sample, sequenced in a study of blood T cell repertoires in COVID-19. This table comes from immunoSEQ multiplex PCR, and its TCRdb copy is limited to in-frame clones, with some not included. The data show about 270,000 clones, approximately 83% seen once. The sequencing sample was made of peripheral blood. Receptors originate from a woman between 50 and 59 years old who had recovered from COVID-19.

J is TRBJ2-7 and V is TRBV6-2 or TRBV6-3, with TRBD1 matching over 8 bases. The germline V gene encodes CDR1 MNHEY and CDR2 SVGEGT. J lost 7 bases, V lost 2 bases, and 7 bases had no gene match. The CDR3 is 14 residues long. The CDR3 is CASSYRDRSGEQYF. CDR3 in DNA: TGTGCCAGCAGTTACCGGGACAGGTCGGGGGAGCAGTACTTC.

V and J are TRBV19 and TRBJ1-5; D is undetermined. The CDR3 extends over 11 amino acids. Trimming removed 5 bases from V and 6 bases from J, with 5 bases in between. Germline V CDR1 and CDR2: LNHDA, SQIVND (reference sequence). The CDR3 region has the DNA TGTGCCAGTAGTCACGGTCAGCCCCAGCATTTT. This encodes CASSHGQPQHF. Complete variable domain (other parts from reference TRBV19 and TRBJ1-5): DGGITQSPKYLFRKEGQNVTLSCEQNLNHDAMYWYRQDPGQGLRLIYYSQIVNDFQKGDIAEGYSVSREKKESFPLTVTSAQKNPTAFYLCASSHGQPQHFGDGTRLSIL.

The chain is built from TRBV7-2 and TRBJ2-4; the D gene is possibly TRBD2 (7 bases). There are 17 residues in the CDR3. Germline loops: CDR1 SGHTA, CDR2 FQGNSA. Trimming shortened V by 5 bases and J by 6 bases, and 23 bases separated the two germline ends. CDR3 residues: CASSPVGGGVGRNIQYF. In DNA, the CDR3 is TGTGCCAGCAGCCCCGTGGGGGGGGGCGTGGGGAGAAACATTCAGTACTTC.

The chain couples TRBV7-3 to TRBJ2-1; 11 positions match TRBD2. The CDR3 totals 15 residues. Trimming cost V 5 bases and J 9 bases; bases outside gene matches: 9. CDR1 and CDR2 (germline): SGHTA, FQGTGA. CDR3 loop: CASSPVLAGVGEQFF. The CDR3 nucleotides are TGTGCCAGCAGCCCTGTACTAGCGGGAGTCGGTGAGCAGTTCTTC.

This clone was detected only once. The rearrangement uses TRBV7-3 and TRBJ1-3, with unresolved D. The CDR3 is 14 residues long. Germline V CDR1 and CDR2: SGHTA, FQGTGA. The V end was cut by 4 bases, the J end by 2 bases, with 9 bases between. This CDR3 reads CASSSTAAGNTIYF. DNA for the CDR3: TGTGCCAGCAGCTCCACAGCGGCTGGAAACACCATATATTTT.

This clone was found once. CDR3 nucleotides: TGTGCCAGCAGTTCATCCCCGTTCTATGGCTACACCTTC. Translated, it gives CASSSSPFYGYTF. The V and J genes are TRBV27 and TRBJ1-2; no clear D. Looked up from germline, CDR1 is MNHEY and CDR2 is SMNVEV (reference sequence). Trimming removed 4 bases at V and 4 bases at J, with 10 bases between. The length of the CDR3 is 13 residues.

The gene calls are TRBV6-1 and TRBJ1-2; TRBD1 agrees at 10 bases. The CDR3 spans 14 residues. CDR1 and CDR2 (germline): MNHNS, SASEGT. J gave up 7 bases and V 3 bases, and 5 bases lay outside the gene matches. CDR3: CASSEEGQGFGYTF. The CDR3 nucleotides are TGTGCCAGCAGTGAGGAGGGACAGGGGTTTGGCTACACCTTC.

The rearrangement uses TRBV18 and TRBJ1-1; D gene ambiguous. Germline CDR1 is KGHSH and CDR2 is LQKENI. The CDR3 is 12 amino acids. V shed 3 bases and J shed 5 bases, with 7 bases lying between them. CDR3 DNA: TGTGCCAGCTCACCCGAGGTAACTGAAGCTTTCTTT. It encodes CASSPEVTEAFF.